In this sample, the clone carrying this T cell receptor (beta chain) turned up a few times. This entry belongs to a study of blood T cells in healthy people across ages. Together with a sample-barcoded 5' primer, a J-beta primer mix was included in a second PCR lasting about 6 to 11 cycles. From the 5' RACE reads, TCRdb called clonotypes with MiXCR, one entry per CDR3 protein. The sample holds some 1.5 million distinct CDR3 sequences, 25% to 30% seen once. Peripheral blood, about 10 milliliters per donor, was collected. CDR3 length: 15 amino acids. The V segment lost 4 bases and the J segment 8 bases; nucleotides outside the gene matches: 10.

Sequencing was carried out using blood. The sequence derives from a woman aged 30 to 39 in good health. The chain combines TRBV12-3 or TRBV12-4 with TRBJ1-2; 10 positions agree with TRBD1. CDR3 sequence reads: CASSSTGTGVTGYTF. Written as DNA, the CDR3 is TGTGCCAGCAGTTCTACAGGGACAGGGGTGACGGGCTACACCTTC.